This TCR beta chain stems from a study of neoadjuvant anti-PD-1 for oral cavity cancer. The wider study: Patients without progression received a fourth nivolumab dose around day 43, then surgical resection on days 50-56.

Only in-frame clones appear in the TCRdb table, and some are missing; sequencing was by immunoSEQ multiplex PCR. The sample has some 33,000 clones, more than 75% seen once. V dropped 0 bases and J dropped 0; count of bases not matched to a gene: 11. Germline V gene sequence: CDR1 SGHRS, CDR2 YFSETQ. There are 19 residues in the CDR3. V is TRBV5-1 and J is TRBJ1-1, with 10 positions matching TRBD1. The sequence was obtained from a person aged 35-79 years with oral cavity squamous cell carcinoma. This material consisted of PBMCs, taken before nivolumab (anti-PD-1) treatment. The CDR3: CASSLDRRGTGVLNTEAFF. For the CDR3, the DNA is TGCGCCAGCAGCTTGGATCGCAGGGGGACAGGGGTCTTGAACACTGAAGCTTTCTTT.